This paragraph covers one T cell receptor beta chain sequence. Clones were read by immunoSEQ multiplex PCR, and TCRdb kept only the in-frame ones, dropping some. The data contain a few hundred thousand clones, 88% of them singletons. This entry belongs to a study of blood T cell repertoires in COVID-19. Overall study: From T cells, B-cell-depleted T cells, or PBMCs came the material, which was cDNA or gDNA.

Deletions cut 2 bases from V and 6 bases from J, with 16 bases between. The V gene's germline CDR1 is MGHDK and CDR2 SYGVNS. The CDR3 loop spans 15 amino acids. V usage is TRBV25-1 and J usage is TRBJ1-2; D gene uncertain. Sequenced: peripheral blood. The clonotype originates from a woman between 45 and 65 years old with active or convalescent COVID-19. CDR3 protein: CASSERLAAPHGYTF. CDR3 DNA sequence: TGTGCCAGCAGTGAAAGACTTGCTGCACCCCATGGCTACACCTTC.